This TCR beta chain originates from a study of response to subunit inactivated influenza vaccine. Study results and limitations: After each seasonal influenza vaccination, few new T cells are recruited, the authors suggested.

Comment on this clonotype: The antigen is undetermined.

From the RT-PCR reads, TCRdb called clonotypes with MiXCR, one entry per CDR3 protein. The sample carries fewer than 650,000 distinct CDR3 sequences, under 15% recorded once. Germline V gene lookup returns CDR1 SGDLS and CDR2 YYNGEE. V gave up 0 bases and J gave up 3 bases, with 7 bases separating them. The CDR3 loop spans 13 amino acids. Sequenced material: PBMCs from blood, taken around seven weeks after vaccination. This TCR was sampled from a man aged 50 or older who received an inactivated influenza vaccine. This chain uses TRBV9 with TRBJ2-7; no clear D. CDR3 residues: CASSVALGYEQYF. DNA for the CDR3: TGTGCCAGCAGCGTAGCGTTGGGCTACGAGCAGTACTTC.